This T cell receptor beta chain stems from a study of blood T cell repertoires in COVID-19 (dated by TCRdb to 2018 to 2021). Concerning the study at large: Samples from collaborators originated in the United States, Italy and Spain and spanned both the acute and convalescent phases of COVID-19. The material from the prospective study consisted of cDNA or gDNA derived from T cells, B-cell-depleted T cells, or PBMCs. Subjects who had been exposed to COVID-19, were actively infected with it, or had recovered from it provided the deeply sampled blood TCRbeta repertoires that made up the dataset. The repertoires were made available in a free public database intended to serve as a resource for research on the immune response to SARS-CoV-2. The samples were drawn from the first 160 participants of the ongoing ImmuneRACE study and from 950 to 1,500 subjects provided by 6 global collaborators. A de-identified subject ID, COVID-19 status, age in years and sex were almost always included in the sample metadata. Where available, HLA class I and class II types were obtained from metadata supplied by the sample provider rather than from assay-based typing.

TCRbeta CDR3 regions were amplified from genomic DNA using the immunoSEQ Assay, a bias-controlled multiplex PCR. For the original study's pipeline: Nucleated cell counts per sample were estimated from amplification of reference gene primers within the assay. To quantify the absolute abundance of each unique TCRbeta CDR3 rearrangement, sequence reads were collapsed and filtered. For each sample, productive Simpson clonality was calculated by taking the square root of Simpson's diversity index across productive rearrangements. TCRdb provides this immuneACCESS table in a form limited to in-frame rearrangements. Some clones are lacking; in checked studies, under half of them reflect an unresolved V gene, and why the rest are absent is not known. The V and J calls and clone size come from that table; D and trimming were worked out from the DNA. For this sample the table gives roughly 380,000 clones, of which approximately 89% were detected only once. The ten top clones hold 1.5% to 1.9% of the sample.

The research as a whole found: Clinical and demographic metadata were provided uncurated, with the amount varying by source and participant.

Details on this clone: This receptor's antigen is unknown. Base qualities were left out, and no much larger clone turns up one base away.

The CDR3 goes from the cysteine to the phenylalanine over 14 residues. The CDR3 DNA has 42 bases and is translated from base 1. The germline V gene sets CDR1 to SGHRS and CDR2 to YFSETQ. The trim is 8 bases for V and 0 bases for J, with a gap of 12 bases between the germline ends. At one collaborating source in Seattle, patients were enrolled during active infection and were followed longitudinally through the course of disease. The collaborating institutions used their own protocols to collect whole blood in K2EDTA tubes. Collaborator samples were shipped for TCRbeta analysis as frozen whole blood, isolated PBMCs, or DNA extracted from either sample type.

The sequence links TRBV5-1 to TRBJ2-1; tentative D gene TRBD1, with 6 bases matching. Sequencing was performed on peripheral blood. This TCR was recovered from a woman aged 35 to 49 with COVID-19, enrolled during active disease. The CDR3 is CASAPDSSYNEQFF. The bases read TGCGCCAGTGCCCCGGACAGCTCCTACAATGAGCAGTTCTTC.